The entry below gives a single TCR beta chain sequence along with its context. The antigen is not known. Trimming removed 3 bases at V and 7 bases at J, with 18 bases between. Looked up from germline, CDR1 is SGHTA and CDR2 is FQGNSA. CDR3 length: 15 residues. The repertoire was sequenced with immunoSEQ multiplex PCR; TCRdb's copy has only in-frame clones and lacks some. Here the sample spans tens of thousands of clones, 70% to 80% being singletons. The sample comes from a study of CD4 T cells in relation to SARS-CoV-2 and coronaviruses. Unexposed donor CD4+ T cells date from about 2011-2018, before the COVID-19 pandemic. The cells were cultured for about ten days before CD4+ T cells were isolated.

Sequenced material: CD4+ T cells from PBMCs, cultured in vitro. The receptor comes from a human donor in good health. The rearrangement links TRBV7-2 to TRBJ2-5; TRBD1 is a possible D gene (8 bases). The CDR3 here is CASSLGHTGGATQYF. Written as DNA, the CDR3 is TGTGCCAGCAGCTTGGGGCATACAGGGGGGGCGACCCAGTACTTC.